Below, 8 T cell receptor beta chains from the same sample are listed, as sequenced in a study of cytotoxic CD8 clonotypes in ibrutinib-treated CLL. Repertoires were generated with immunoSEQ multiplex PCR, while TCRdb's copy carries only in-frame clones and drops some. The data show 110,000 to 150,000 clones, about 70% seen once. The material was PBMCs, obtained after 24 months of ibrutinib treatment. All receptors come from a human donor with chronic lymphocytic leukemia.

The sample holds one count of this clone. The chain employs TRBV28 and TRBJ1-2; D gene uncertain. The CDR3 is 16 residues long. V dropped 2 bases and J dropped 4 bases, with 17 bases sitting between them. Germline V CDR1 and CDR2: MDHEN, SYDVKM. CDR3 sequence: CASSLDGGNTPYGYTF. The CDR3 DNA sequence: TGTGCCAGCAGTTTAGACGGCGGGAACACCCCCTATGGCTACACCTTC.

This chain uses TRBV19 with TRBJ1-2; D might be TRBD1 (6 bases). The CDR3 runs to 16 residues. V was shortened by 3 bases and J by 7 bases, with 21 bases between the two germline ends. Germline CDR1 is LNHDA and CDR2 is SQIVND (reference sequence). CDR3 sequence reads: CASSIGLGTSSRGYTF. DNA of the CDR3: TGTGCCAGTAGTATCGGGCTAGGGACATCCTCGCGTGGCTACACCTTC.

This clone was seen once. The rearrangement links TRBV5-1 to TRBJ2-3; 9 bases fit TRBD1. J gave up 4 bases and V 4 bases, and 7 bases lay outside the gene matches. The CDR3 consists of 15 residues. CDR1 is SGHRS, CDR2 YFSETQ, per germline. The CDR3 DNA is TGCGCCAGCAGCCCGGGGACAGGGTTTGCAGATACGCAGTATTTT. Translation gives CASSPGTGFADTQYF. The full variable domain, in which reference TRBV5-1 and TRBJ2-3 provide the parts outside the CDR3, is KAGVTQTPRYLIKTRGQQVTLSCSPISGHRSVSWYQQTPGQGLQFLFEYFSETQRNKGNFPGRFSGRQFSNSRSEMNVSTLELGDSALYLCASSPGTGFADTQYFGPGTRLTVL.

This clone was detected once. The V call is TRBV9, the J call TRBJ2-7, with D possibly being TRBD1 (6 bases). The ends were cut back, 3 bases at V and 6 bases at J, with 10 bases in the middle. This CDR3 spans 12 amino acids. The germline V gene has CDR1 SGDLS and CDR2 YYNGEE. The CDR3 bases are TGTGCCAGCAGCGCCACAGGGTTCGAGCAGTACTTC. As protein: CASSATGFEQYF.

The chain has TRBV29-1 and TRBJ1-5, with 7 bases matching TRBD1. V lost 7 bases and J lost 7; bases outside the gene matches: 10. Germline CDR1 is SQVTM and CDR2 is ANQGSEA. The CDR3 is 13 amino acids. CDR3 protein: CSAETGLGQPQHF. CDR3 coding DNA: TGCAGCGCCGAGACAGGGCTGGGACAGCCCCAGCATTTT.

V and J are TRBV11-2 and TRBJ2-3; D gene unclear. Germline CDR1 is SGHAT and CDR2 is FQNNGV. The CDR3 length is 12 residues. V gave up 5 bases and J gave up 4 bases, with 7 bases separating them. The CDR3 region has the DNA TGTGCCAGCAGCCCGGCGGCAGATACGCAGTATTTT. Amino acids: CASSPAADTQYF.

The gene calls are TRBV2 and TRBJ2-7, with 7 bases aligning to TRBD2. Germline assignment: CDR1 SNHLY and CDR2 FYNNEI. This CDR3 spans 13 amino acids. Trimming took 7 bases from V and 2 from J; bases not matched to a gene: 5. CDR3 sequence: CASNPGTTYEQYF. The CDR3 nucleotides read TGTGCCAGCAACCCCGGGACTACCTACGAGCAGTACTTC.

In the case of this clone: Other DNA variants within this sample encode the same CDR3. This chain links TRBV28 with TRBJ2-7; maybe TRBD1 (5 bases). The germline V gene encodes CDR1 MDHEN and CDR2 SYDVKM. The CDR3 runs to 13 residues. Trimming pared 6 bases from V and 2 bases from J, leaving 11 bases between. The DNA for the CDR3 is TGTGCCAGCAGCCGCGACAGAACCTACGAGCAGTACTTC. Translated: CASSRDRTYEQYF.